The rows below give T cell receptor beta chains drawn from one sample of a study of OX40 agonist ivuxolimab in advanced cancers. Here immunoSEQ multiplex PCR was the method, and the copy in TCRdb shows in-frame clones only, minus some. The data contain 80,000 or so clones, approximately 90% of them singletons. Sequences were derived from CD4+ or CD8+ T cells sorted from blood, sampled in a trial of the OX40 agonist ivuxolimab. These receptor sequences come from an adult with an advanced solid tumor such as melanoma, head and neck, liver or kidney cancer. CDR3s include the opening cysteine and the closing phenylalanine or tryptophan. A D gene is named only where the DNA matches it firmly. Not all rows give a size; the values are once, few, many and, for expanded clones, a class.

j_call	clone_size	v_call	d_call	cdr3_nt	cdr3_aa
TRBJ1-3	-	TRBV30	TRBD1	TGTGCCTGGAGTCGAACAGGGGGCAGCGGAAACACCATATATTTT	CAWSRTGGSGNTIYF
TRBJ1-2	-	TRBV6-6	-	TGTGCCAGCAGTTATTGGGGAGACTATGGCTACACCTTC	CASSYWGDYGYTF
TRBJ1-4	-	TRBV9	-	TGTGCCAGCAGCCTTGATGCAACTAATGAAAAACTGTTTTTT	CASSLDATNEKLFF
TRBJ1-2	-	TRBV2	TRBD1	TGTGCCAGCAGTGAACAACAGGGGGCTCACTATGGCTACACCTTC	CASSEQQGAHYGYTF
TRBJ2-1	-	TRBV10-3	TRBD2	TGTGCCATCAGTGATCGAGCGGGGGGCAAATACAATGAGCAGTTCTTC	CAISDRAGGKYNEQFF
TRBJ2-7	-	TRBV4-1	-	TGCGCCAGCAGCCAAGGTCCCCCATACGAGCAGTACTTC	CASSQGPPYEQYF
TRBJ2-3	once	TRBV2	-	TGTGCCAGCAGGGCGGGCGGAGTGACAGATACGCAGTATTTT	CASRAGGVTDTQYF
TRBJ1-1	-	TRBV6-6	-	TGTGCCAGCAGTTACGCGGACAACTTTAACACTGAAGCTTTCTTT	CASSYADNFNTEAFF
TRBJ2-3	-	TRBV5-4	TRBD2	TGTGCCAGCAGCTTGGTAGGGCTTAGCGGGGGGCGAACAGATACGCAGTATTTT	CASSLVGLSGGRTDTQYF
TRBJ2-7	-	TRBV19	TRBD2	TGTGCCAGTAGTCCAATAGCGGGAGTCCCCTACGAGCAGTACTTC	CASSPIAGVPYEQYF
TRBJ2-5	-	TRBV19	TRBD1	TGTGCCAGTAGGAAACAGGGGGCCCGGGAGACCCAGTACTTC	CASRKQGARETQYF
TRBJ2-7	few	TRBV5-1	-	TGCGCCAGCAGCTTCCTTGACAGGTACTCCTACGAGCAGTACTTC	CASSFLDRYSYEQYF
TRBJ2-5	-	TRBV5-1	TRBD2	TGCGCCAGCAGCTTGGGCGGCGGGGGGGCCCTTCAAGAGACCCAGTACTTC	CASSLGGGGALQETQYF
TRBJ2-3	-	TRBV29-1	-	TGCAGCGTTGATGGGGGGGCGGGTCGGAACACAGATACGCAGTATTTT	CSVDGGAGRNTDTQYF
TRBJ2-1	once	TRBV21-1	-	TGTGCCAGCAGCAAAGCGGGACTTTCTACCGGGACCCGAATACCATTTGCCTACAATGAGCAGTTCTTC	CASSKAGLSTGTRIPFAYNEQFF
TRBJ1-5	-	TRBV28	TRBD1	TGTGCCAGCAGTTCAGACAGGGGCAATCAGCCCCAGCATTTT	CASSSDRGNQPQHF
TRBJ1-1	once	TRBV5-6	-	TGTGCCAGCAGCAAAAACAGGAACACTGAAGCTTTCTTT	CASSKNRNTEAFF
TRBJ1-4	-	TRBV28	-	TGTGCCAGCATCGGACAGAGCTATGAAAAACTGTTTTTT	CASIGQSYEKLFF
TRBJ2-7	few	TRBV6-1	-	TGTGCCAGCAGTGAACTGGCCTACGAGCAGTACTTC	CASSELAYEQYF
TRBJ2-1	-	TRBV4-2	-	TGTGCCAGCAGCCAACAACCCCATGCCTCCTACAATGAGCAGTTCTTC	CASSQQPHASYNEQFF
TRBJ1-1	-	TRBV5-1	-	TGCGCCAGCAGCTCATGGAGGGGAGGAAACACTGAAGCTTTCTTT	CASSSWRGGNTEAFF
TRBJ1-1	-	TRBV30	-	TGTGCCTGGATGCCCCCACGAACTAGGCCCAGCACTGAAGCTTTCTTT	CAWMPPRTRPSTEAFF
TRBJ2-1	-	TRBV11-2	-	TGTGCCAGCAGCTTAGGAGGGGGTGCGGGGTCCTACAATGAGCAGTTCTTC	CASSLGGGAGSYNEQFF
TRBJ1-1	-	TRBV2	-	TGTGCCAGCAGTGAATCCCCGGGACGGAACACTGAAGCTTTCTTT	CASSESPGRNTEAFF
TRBJ1-2	-	TRBV5-4	-	TGTGCCAGCAGCTTGGTTGTAGCTAACTATGGCTACACCTTC	CASSLVVANYGYTF
TRBJ2-3	once	TRBV5-1	-	TGCGCCAGCAGCTTGGTGTCCAATCCCACAGATACGCAGTATTTT	CASSLVSNPTDTQYF
TRBJ2-7	-	TRBV5-1	TRBD2	TGCGCCAGCAGCTTTGGACTAGCGCAAGTCTACGAGCAGTACTTC	CASSFGLAQVYEQYF
TRBJ1-6	-	TRBV5-1	TRBD1	TGCGCCAGCAGCTTGGGGACAGGTTGGTCACCCCTCCACTTT	CASSLGTGWSPLHF
TRBJ1-6	-	TRBV5-1	-	TGCGCCAGCAGCTTTGGTCGGGATTCACCCCTCCACTTT	CASSFGRDSPLHF
TRBJ2-1	-	TRBV27	-	TGTGCCAGCAGTTTGAGCCTAGGGGCACACAATGAGCAGTTCTTC	CASSLSLGAHNEQFF
TRBJ2-7	-	TRBV9	-	TGTGCCAGCAGCGTAATAGGAGCTGGGGAGCAGTACTTC	CASSVIGAGEQYF
TRBJ2-7	-	TRBV29-1	TRBD2	TGCAGCGTAGGACTAGCGGGAAGGGAGCAGTACTTC	CSVGLAGREQYF
TRBJ1-1	-	TRBV7-8	-	TGTGCCAGCAGCTTAGGGCATTTGAACACTGAAGCTTTCTTT	CASSLGHLNTEAFF
TRBJ2-1	-	TRBV19	TRBD2	TGTGCCAGTAGTATGGGGGGAGCGGGGGGAATCCGCAATGAGCAGTTCTTC	CASSMGGAGGIRNEQFF
TRBJ2-5	-	TRBV7-6	-	TGTGCCAGCCGCTCGGGCGGGTATCCCCAGGAGACCCAGTACTTC	CASRSGGYPQETQYF
TRBJ2-5	-	TRBV10-1	TRBD2	TGCGCCAGCAGTGAATTGCGGGGGGGGCAAGAGACCCAGTACTTC	CASSELRGGQETQYF
TRBJ1-5	-	TRBV6-1	-	TGTGCCAGCAGCAGGGCGAGTAGCAATCAGCCCCAGCATTTT	CASSRASSNQPQHF
TRBJ2-5	-	TRBV30	-	TGTGCCCGAGGTGGGGGGCGACAAGAGACCCAGTACTTC	CARGGGRQETQYF
TRBJ2-5	-	TRBV6-5	-	TGTGCCAGCAGTTACTCTGGAATCGCGCAGAAGACCCAGTACTTC	CASSYSGIAQKTQYF
TRBJ1-6	-	TRBV2	-	TGTGCCAGCAGGGCAGGGTTGGGTTCACCCCTCCACTTT	CASRAGLGSPLHF
TRBJ2-3	-	TRBV10-1	-	TGCGCCAGCAGTAGGAACCTAGGCACAGATACGCAGTATTTT	CASSRNLGTDTQYF
TRBJ2-7	-	TRBV6-1	TRBD2	TGTGCCAGCAGTGAAGTCCCAGCGGGAGCCCTCTACGAGCAGTACTTC	CASSEVPAGALYEQYF
TRBJ2-1	-	TRBV9	-	TGTGCCAGCAGCGTAGCTTGGCGGCGGGGTGAGCAGTTCTTC	CASSVAWRRGEQFF
TRBJ1-1	-	TRBV27	-	TGTGCCAGCAGTTTATGGGAGAACACTGAAGCTTTCTTT	CASSLWENTEAFF
TRBJ2-5	-	TRBV7-3	-	TGTGCCAGCAGCTTATCAAGGACAGAGACCCAGTACTTC	CASSLSRTETQYF
TRBJ2-3	-	TRBV2	TRBD2	TGTGCCAGCAGGGGGGGGACTGCTGGGTTTTCGCAGTATTTT	CASRGGTAGFSQYF
TRBJ1-3	-	TRBV6-5	-	TGTGCCAGCCAGAACAGTGTCTCTGGAAACACCATATATTTT	CASQNSVSGNTIYF
TRBJ2-1	-	TRBV7-2	TRBD2	TGTGCCAGCAGCTTAGTTGGACTAGCGGGGATCAGCTCCTACAATGAGCAGTTCTTC	CASSLVGLAGISSYNEQFF
TRBJ2-5	-	TRBV6-1	-	TGTGCCAGCAGTGGGGGCAGTTTAAAGACCCAGTACTTC	CASSGGSLKTQYF
TRBJ2-2	-	TRBV7-8	TRBD1	TGTGCCAGCAAACGGGGACAGGGGAACACCGGGGAGCTGTTTTTT	CASKRGQGNTGELFF
TRBJ2-1	-	TRBV5-1	TRBD2	TGCGCCAGCTCACTTGGGCGGGGGTTCAGCAATGAGCAGTTCTTC	CASSLGRGFSNEQFF
TRBJ2-7	-	TRBV9	-	TGTGCCAGCAGCACCTCCCCCCGGAGGGACGAGCAGTACTTC	CASSTSPRRDEQYF
TRBJ2-3	-	TRBV19	TRBD2	TGTGCCAGTATTTCGACTAGCGGGGTCGGTACGCAGTATTTT	CASISTSGVGTQYF
TRBJ1-4	once	TRBV19	-	TGTGCCAGTAGTATAGCGGGAACCCAGGGACTGTTTTTT	CASSIAGTQGLFF
TRBJ1-2	-	TRBV25-1	-	TGTGCCAGCAGTGCCGTGGTCTACTATGGCTACACCTTC	CASSAVVYYGYTF